A single sample gave rise to the 7 T cell receptor beta chains below, sequenced in a study of blood T cell repertoires in COVID-19. TCRdb keeps only in-frame clones here, not all; method: immunoSEQ multiplex PCR. The sample yields about 26,000 clones, approximately 82% seen once. Source material: peripheral blood. These receptors were taken from a human donor in a cohort sampled during active COVID-19.

CDR3 coding DNA: TGTGCCAGCAGATACAGGGGTCCGAGCTCCTACGAGCAGTACTTC. Protein sequence: CASRYRGPSSYEQYF. The chain couples TRBV7-2 to TRBJ2-7; 7 bases match TRBD1. The CDR3 contains 15 residues. The germline CDR1 and CDR2 sequences are SGHTA and FQGNSA. V dropped 6 bases and J dropped 0; count of bases not matched to a gene: 8.

The V call is TRBV18, the J call TRBJ2-5; D is ambiguous. Trimming pared 4 bases from V and 2 bases from J, leaving 11 bases between. This CDR3 is built from 14 residues. Germline CDR1 KGHSH, CDR2 LQKENI. CDR3 DNA: TGTGCCAGCTCACGGTGGGCACTGCAAGAGACCCAGTACTTC. Translated, it gives CASSRWALQETQYF.

J is TRBJ1-6 and V is TRBV5-1, with TRBD1 matching 9 bases. V shed 4 bases, J shed 10 bases, and the junction held 12 bases outside the gene matches. The CDR3 loop spans 16 amino acids. Germline V gene data show CDR1 as SGHRS and CDR2 as YFSETQ. The CDR3 here is CASSTQTGGSGSPLHF. The CDR3 DNA sequence: TGCGCCAGCAGCACTCAGACAGGGGGTAGTGGGTCACCCCTCCACTTT. Full variable domain (rest looked up from reference TRBV5-1 and TRBJ1-6): KAGVTQTPRYLIKTRGQQVTLSCSPISGHRSVSWYQQTPGQGLQFLFEYFSETQRNKGNFPGRFSGRQFSNSRSEMNVSTLELGDSALYLCASSTQTGGSGSPLHFGNGTRLTVT.

This clone was seen only once. The V call is TRBV29-1, the J call TRBJ2-7; maybe TRBD2 (5 bases). CDR3 length: 14 amino acids. CDR1 is SQVTM, CDR2 ANQGSEA, per germline. With 1 base removed from V and 2 bases from J, the gap between germline ends came to 12 bases. The CDR3 DNA sequence: TGCAGCGTTGAAGCGGGAAGCCCCACCTACGAGCAGTACTTC. Amino acid sequence: CSVEAGSPTYEQYF.

V usage is TRBV6-2 or TRBV6-3 and J usage is TRBJ2-6; the match to TRBD1 covers 10 bases. V gave up 6 bases and J gave up 0 bases; unmatched junction bases: 8. The germline gives CDR1 MNHEY, CDR2 SVGEGT. The CDR3 has 18 residues. CDR3 sequence (DNA): TGTGCCAGCAGCCCCGGGACAGGGGCCTTCTCTGGGGCCAACGTCCTGACTTTC. Its translation: CASSPGTGAFSGANVLTF.

This CDR3 is CASSNPGVTYEQYF. The CDR3 coding sequence is TGTGCCAGTAGTAACCCAGGGGTCACCTACGAGCAGTACTTC. The gene calls are TRBV19 and TRBJ2-7; tentative D call: TRBD1 (6 bases). From germline, CDR1 is LNHDA and CDR2 SQIVND (reference sequence). This CDR3 is 14 amino acids long. V was trimmed by 4 bases and J by 2 bases, leaving 12 bases between them.

CDR3 region: CASSLGRVGAQETQYF. The CDR3 DNA follows: TGTGCCAGCAGCTTGGGTAGGGTTGGGGCCCAAGAGACCCAGTACTTC. This rearrangement joins TRBV5-8 to TRBJ2-5, with a tentative D call TRBD1 (5 bases). CDR1 and CDR2 from the germline V gene are SGHTS and YDEGEE. Trimming removed 0 bases at V and 1 base at J, with 13 bases between. The CDR3 spans 16 residues. The full variable domain, with the rest looked up from reference TRBV5-8 and TRBJ2-5, is EAGVTQSPTHLIKTRGQQATLRCSPISGHTSVYWYQQALGLGLQFLLWYDEGEERNRGNFPPRFSGRQFPNYSSELNVNALELEDSALYLCASSLGRVGAQETQYFGPGTRLLVL.